The T cell receptor (beta chain) under discussion was sequenced for a study of Graves' ophthalmopathy and Graves' hyperthyroidism. In this sample, this clonotype turned up many times. For repertoire sequencing, the TCR beta CDR3 regions were amplified from RNA transcripts. An opening RT-PCR round employed HTBI primers and preceded a second-round multiplex PCR. TCRdb re-called the multiplex PCR reads through MiXCR, storing one row per CDR3 protein. The top ten clones hold roughly 12% of a sample with a few hundred thousand distinct CDR3 sequences, about a sixth of them seen once. With a duration under 3 months, ophthalmopathy in the donors showed moderate-to-severe activity, CAS ≥3 and NOSPECS ≥4. Looked up from germline, CDR1 is LNHDA and CDR2 is SQIVND (reference sequence). Trimming took 7 bases from V and 0 from J, leaving 13 bases between them. CDR3 length equals 16 residues.

The sequenced material came from peripheral blood. The V gene is TRBV19, the J gene TRBJ2-6; tentatively, D is TRBD2 (6 bases). The clonotype comes from an adult man with Graves' ophthalmopathy. The CDR3 region is CASNPRGTSGANVLTF. CDR3 sequence (DNA): TGTGCCAGTAATCCTCGGGGGACCTCTGGGGCCAACGTCCTGACTTTC. Full variable domain (outside the CDR3, taken from reference TRBV19 and TRBJ2-6): DGGITQSPKYLFRKEGQNVTLSCEQNLNHDAMYWYRQDPGQGLRLIYYSQIVNDFQKGDIAEGYSVSREKKESFPLTVTSAQKNPTAFYLCASNPRGTSGANVLTFGAGSRLTVL.